The 18 T cell receptor beta chains given below trace back to one sample, sequenced in a study of blood T cell repertoires in COVID-19. Data came from immunoSEQ multiplex PCR; TCRdb stores just in-frame clones and leaves some out. The sample contains 150,000 to 160,000 clones, roughly nine tenths of which appear only once. Sample: peripheral blood. The receptors here all came from a man aged 50-59 years with acute or convalescent COVID-19.

The chain has TRBV7-6 and TRBJ2-2; TRBD1 matches 7 bases. The CDR3 loop spans 15 amino acids. Trimming cost V 1 base and J 6 bases; bases outside gene matches: 5. Germline loops: CDR1 SGHVS, CDR2 FNYEAQ. This CDR3 is CASSLGAQGAGELFF. CDR3 coding DNA: TGTGCCAGCAGCTTAGGGGCCCAGGGGGCCGGGGAGCTGTTTTTT.

This clone came up once. The chain employs TRBV6-4 and TRBJ1-2; unclear D gene. The length of the CDR3 is 11 residues. The V gene lost 6 bases and the J gene lost 8 bases, with 10 bases spanning the gap. Germline V gene sequence: CDR1 MRHNA, CDR2 SNTAGT. The CDR3 reads CASRAQSGYTF. The CDR3 DNA is TGTGCCAGCAGAGCGCAGTCAGGCTACACCTTC.

The chain links TRBV10-3 to TRBJ2-3; 8 nucleotides agree with TRBD2. This CDR3 has 16 amino acids. V trimming: 1 base; J trimming: 3 bases; junction bases outside the gene matches: 6. Germline V gene sequence: CDR1 ENHRY, CDR2 SYGVKD. The CDR3 loop is CAISEWAGGGTDTQYF. CDR3 DNA: TGTGCCATCAGTGAGTGGGCGGGAGGAGGAACAGATACGCAGTATTTT.

This clone was picked up a small number of times. The same CDR3 is also encoded by other DNA sequences in this sample. V is TRBV5-1 and J is TRBJ1-3; D ambiguous. There are 15 residues in the CDR3. Between the trimmed V and J ends, which lost 0 bases and 0 bases, there was a span of 7 bases. The germline V gene has CDR1 SGHRS and CDR2 YFSETQ. CDR3 residues: CASSLGSGSGNTIYF. The DNA for the CDR3 is TGCGCCAGCAGCTTGGGCAGCGGCTCTGGAAACACCATATATTTT.

This chain connects TRBV7-2 to TRBJ2-5, with TRBD2 as a possible D gene (7 bases). This CDR3 comprises 17 residues. Trimming took 5 bases from V and 2 from J, leaving 21 bases between them. CDR1 SGHTA and CDR2 FQGNSA come from the germline V gene. This CDR3 is CASSPRGRGGRQETQYF. The CDR3 DNA reads as TGTGCCAGCAGCCCCCGGGGTAGGGGGGGGCGGCAAGAGACCCAGTACTTC.

The table lists this clone with a few counts. The chain carries TRBV7-9 and TRBJ1-2; 7 positions agree with TRBD1. V dropped 5 bases and J dropped 4; count of bases not matched to a gene: 7. This CDR3 is built from 14 residues. Germline CDR1 and CDR2: SEHNR and FQNEAQ (reference sequence). CDR3 coding DNA: TGTGCCAGCAGCGTACTAGACAGGGCCTATGGCTACACCTTC. Its protein is CASSVLDRAYGYTF.

A few counts support this clone. The chain recombines TRBV7-3 with TRBJ1-2; no clear D. The CDR3 covers 15 residues. Germline V gene lookup returns CDR1 SGHTA and CDR2 FQGTGA. Between the trimmed V and J ends, which lost 4 bases and 0 bases, there was a span of 12 bases. The DNA for the CDR3 is TGTGCCAGCAGCTCAGATGGTACCACTAACTATGGCTACACCTTC. Translated: CASSSDGTTNYGYTF.

The CDR3 region is CASSFLGAGYEQYV. Written as DNA, the CDR3 is TGTGCCAGCAGCTTTCTGGGGGCCGGCTACGAGCAGTACGTC. This sequence joins TRBV5-6 and TRBJ2-7, with a weak D call TRBD1 (6 bases). This CDR3 is 14 amino acids long. Trimming took off 2 bases at V and 3 bases at J, with 12 bases between the two ends. Germline loops: CDR1 SGHDT, CDR2 YYEEEE.

In its sample, this clone was seen once. The chain joins TRBV28 to TRBJ2-5, with 8 bases fitting TRBD2. This CDR3 region has 13 residues. Germline assignment: CDR1 MDHEN and CDR2 SYDVKM. The trim removed 9 bases at V and 2 bases at J, leaving 5 bases unmatched. Here the CDR3 reads CASTGGAQETQYF. As DNA, the CDR3 is TGTGCCAGTACGGGGGGGGCACAAGAGACCCAGTACTTC.

The V and J genes are TRBV3-1 (or the pseudogene TRBV3-2) and TRBJ2-2; TRBD2 agrees at 8 bases. The length of the CDR3 is 15 residues. The V and J ends lost 8 bases and 7 bases, in that order; junction bases with no gene match: 12. CDR1 and CDR2 (germline): LGHDT, YNNKEL (reference sequence). The CDR3 sequence is CASGGKRERDGELFF. The CDR3 nucleotides read TGTGCCAGCGGGGGAAAGCGGGAGAGGGACGGGGAGCTGTTTTTT.

The chain is built from TRBV28 and TRBJ1-5; 7 bases map to TRBD1. V trimming: 2 bases; J trimming: 3 bases; junction bases outside the gene matches: 7. CDR1 and CDR2 (germline): MDHEN, SYDVKM. The CDR3 extends over 16 amino acids. For the CDR3, the DNA is TGTGCCAGCAGTTTAGCGAAACAGGGGTACAATCAGCCCCAGCATTTT. This encodes CASSLAKQGYNQPQHF.

The gene calls are TRBV2 and TRBJ1-2; perhaps TRBD1 as D (6 bases). CDR3 size: 15 residues. V was pared by 6 bases and J by 4 bases, with 18 bases between. From germline, CDR1 is SNHLY and CDR2 FYNNEI. CDR3 loop: CASRGNRTALYGYTF. For the CDR3, the DNA is TGTGCCAGCAGAGGCAACCGGACAGCCCTCTATGGCTACACCTTC. Based on the CDR3 plus reference TRBV2 and TRBJ1-2, the full variable domain is EPEVTQTPSHQVTQMGQEVILRCVPISNHLYFYWYRQILGQKVEFLVSFYNNEISEKSEIFDDQFSVERPDGSNFTLKIRSTKLEDSAMYFCASRGNRTALYGYTFGSGTRLTVV.

V is TRBV27 and J is TRBJ2-7, with 9 bases lining up with TRBD2. The CDR3 spans 17 residues. The germline V gene has CDR1 MNHEY and CDR2 SMNVEV (reference sequence). V trimming: 5 bases; J trimming: 6 bases; junction bases outside the gene matches: 17. The CDR3 here is CASSHPLTSGAPLEQYF. CDR3 DNA sequence: TGTGCCAGCAGTCACCCACTGACTAGCGGAGCCCCCCTCGAGCAGTACTTC.

J is TRBJ1-1 and V is TRBV27; tentatively, D is TRBD1 (5 bases). CDR1 is MNHEY, CDR2 SMNVEV, per germline (reference sequence). The V end lost 6 bases, the J end lost 3 bases, and 8 bases lay between the germline ends. The CDR3 sequence is 12 residues long. The CDR3 here is CASRGVYTEAFF. CDR3 coding DNA: TGTGCCAGCAGAGGGGTCTACACTGAAGCTTTCTTT.

Concerning this clone itself: This specimen includes other DNA sequences encoding the same CDR3. The CDR3 DNA follows: TGTGCCAGCAGCGTAGACGGTGAACCTTACGAGCAGTACTTC. Protein product: CASSVDGEPYEQYF. V usage is TRBV9 and J usage is TRBJ2-7, with D hard to call. Germline V CDR1 and CDR2: SGDLS, YYNGEE. CDR3 length equals 14 residues. V shed 0 bases and J shed 4 bases, with 11 bases lying between them.

This clone was seen just once. The rearrangement links TRBV28 to TRBJ1-2; D perhaps matches TRBD1 (5 bases). V lost 7 bases to trimming and J lost 0 bases, with 12 bases between them. Per the germline V gene, CDR1 is MDHEN and CDR2 is SYDVKM. CDR3 length: 14 amino acids. CDR3 protein: CASIRGGSNYGYTF. In DNA, the CDR3 is TGTGCCAGCATTAGGGGCGGATCTAACTATGGCTACACCTTC.

This rearrangement joins TRBV28 to TRBJ1-2, with D tentatively TRBD1 (6 bases). The germline V gene has CDR1 MDHEN and CDR2 SYDVKM. This CDR3 spans 15 amino acids. The V and J ends lost 3 bases and 0 bases respectively, with 11 bases between them. CDR3 in amino acids: CASSFGGAANYGYTF. The CDR3 DNA sequence: TGTGCCAGCAGTTTTGGGGGGGCTGCTAACTATGGCTACACCTTC.

This sequence joins TRBV19 and TRBJ2-4, with D possibly TRBD1 on 6 matching bases. V was pared by 11 bases and J by 7 bases, with 24 bases between. The CDR3 has 15 residues. Germline assignment: CDR1 LNHDA and CDR2 SQIVND (reference sequence). The CDR3 here is CASGQGMGNVNIQYF. The CDR3 nucleotides read TGTGCCTCGGGGCAGGGGATGGGTAATGTTAACATTCAGTACTTC.